This record covers a single TCR beta chain. The sample is drawn from a study of blood T cell repertoires in COVID-19. Per the germline V gene, CDR1 is LGHDT and CDR2 is YNNKEL (reference sequence). CDR3 length equals 17 residues. J was trimmed by 9 bases and V by 4 bases; bases with no gene match: 19. Generated by immunoSEQ multiplex PCR, the TCRdb table keeps only in-frame clones and is missing some. The table shows more than 400,000 clones, with around 90% occurring only once. Cohorts were based on clinical histories the participants reported. The rearrangement joins TRBV3-1 (or the pseudogene TRBV3-2) to TRBJ1-2, with TRBD1 matching 8 bases. The clonotype comes from a woman aged 18-29 years who had recovered from COVID-19. The specimen was PBMCs or T cells enriched from blood (not recorded which). The CDR3 DNA is TGTGCCAGCAGCCCCACGTGGAGACAGGGGCGACGGTCGAGCTACACCTTC. The encoded protein is CASSPTWRQGRRSSYTF.